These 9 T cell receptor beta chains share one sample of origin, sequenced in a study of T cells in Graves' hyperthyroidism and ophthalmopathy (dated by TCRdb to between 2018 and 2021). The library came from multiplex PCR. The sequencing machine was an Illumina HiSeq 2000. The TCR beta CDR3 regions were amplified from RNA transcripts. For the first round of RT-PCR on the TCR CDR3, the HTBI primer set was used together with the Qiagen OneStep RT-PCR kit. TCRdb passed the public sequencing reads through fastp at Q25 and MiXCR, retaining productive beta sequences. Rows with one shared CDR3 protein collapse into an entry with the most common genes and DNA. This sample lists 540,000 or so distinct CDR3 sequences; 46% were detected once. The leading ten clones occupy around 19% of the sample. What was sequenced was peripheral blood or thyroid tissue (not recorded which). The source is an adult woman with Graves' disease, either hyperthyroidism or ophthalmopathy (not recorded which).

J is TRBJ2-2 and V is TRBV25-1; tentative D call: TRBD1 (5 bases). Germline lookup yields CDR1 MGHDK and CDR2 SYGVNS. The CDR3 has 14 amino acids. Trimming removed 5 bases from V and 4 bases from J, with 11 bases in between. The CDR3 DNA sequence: TGTGCCAGCAGTTCGGACACTTTCACCGGGGAGCTGTTTTTT. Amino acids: CASSSDTFTGELFF.

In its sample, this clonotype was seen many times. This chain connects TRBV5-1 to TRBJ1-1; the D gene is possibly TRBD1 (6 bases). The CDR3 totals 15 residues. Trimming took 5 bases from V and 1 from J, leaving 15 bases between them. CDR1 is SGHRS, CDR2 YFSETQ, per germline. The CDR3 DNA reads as TGCGCCAGCAGGGGCTCGGGCAGGGGGAACACTGAAGCTTTCTTT. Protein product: CASRGSGRGNTEAFF.

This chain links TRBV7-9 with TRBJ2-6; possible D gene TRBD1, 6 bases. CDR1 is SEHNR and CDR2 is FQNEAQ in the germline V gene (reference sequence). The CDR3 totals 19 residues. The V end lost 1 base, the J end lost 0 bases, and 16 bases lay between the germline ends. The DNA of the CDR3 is TGTGCCAGCAGCTTAGGGGCCGACAGGTATAGCTCTGGGGCCAACGTCCTGACTTTC. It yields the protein CASSLGADRYSSGANVLTF.

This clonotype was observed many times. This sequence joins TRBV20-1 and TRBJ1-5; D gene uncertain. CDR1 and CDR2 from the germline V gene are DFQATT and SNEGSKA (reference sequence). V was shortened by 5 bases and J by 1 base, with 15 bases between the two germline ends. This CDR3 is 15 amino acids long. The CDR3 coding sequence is TGCAGTGCTCAGCCGGGCGGGGTCAGCAATCAGCCCCAGCATTTT. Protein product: CSAQPGGVSNQPQHF.

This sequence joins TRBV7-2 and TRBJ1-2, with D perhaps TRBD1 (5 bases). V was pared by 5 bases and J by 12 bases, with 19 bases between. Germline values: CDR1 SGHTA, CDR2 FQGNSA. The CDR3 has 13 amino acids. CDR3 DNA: TGTGCCAGCAGCAGAGGGACTGACCCTGGAAACACCTTC. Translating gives CASSRGTDPGNTF.

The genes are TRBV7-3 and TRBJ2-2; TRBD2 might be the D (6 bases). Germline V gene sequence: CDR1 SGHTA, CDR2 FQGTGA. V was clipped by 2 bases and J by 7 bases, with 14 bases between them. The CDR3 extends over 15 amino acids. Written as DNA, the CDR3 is TGTGCCAGCAGCTTATTGGGAGGCAGAGGCGGGGAGCTGTTTTTT. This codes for CASSLLGGRGGELFF.

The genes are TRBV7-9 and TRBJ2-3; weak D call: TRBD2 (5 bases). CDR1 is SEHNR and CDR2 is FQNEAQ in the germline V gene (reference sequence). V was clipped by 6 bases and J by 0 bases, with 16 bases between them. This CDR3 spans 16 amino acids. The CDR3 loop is CASRRERRSSTDTQYF. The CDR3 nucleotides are TGTGCCAGCAGACGAGAGAGGAGGTCTAGCACAGATACGCAGTATTTT.

The DNA of the CDR3 is TGCAGTGCAAACAGGGGGGAAGAGACCCAGTACTTC. It specifies CSANRGEETQYF. The rearrangement uses TRBV20-1 and TRBJ2-7, with TRBD1 identical over 8 bases. The J call could be wrong; TRBJ2-5 is a better fit for the DNA end. CDR3 length: 12 amino acids. The germline CDR1 and CDR2 sequences are DFQATT and SNEGSKA (reference sequence).

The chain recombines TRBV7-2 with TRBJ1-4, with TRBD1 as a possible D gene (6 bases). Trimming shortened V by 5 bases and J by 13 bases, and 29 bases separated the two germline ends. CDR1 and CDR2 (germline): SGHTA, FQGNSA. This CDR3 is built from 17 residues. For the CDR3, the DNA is TGTGCCAGCAGCCGGACTAGCGGGAGTAACACAGGGAATAGACTGTTTTTT. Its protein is CASSRTSGSNTGNRLFF.